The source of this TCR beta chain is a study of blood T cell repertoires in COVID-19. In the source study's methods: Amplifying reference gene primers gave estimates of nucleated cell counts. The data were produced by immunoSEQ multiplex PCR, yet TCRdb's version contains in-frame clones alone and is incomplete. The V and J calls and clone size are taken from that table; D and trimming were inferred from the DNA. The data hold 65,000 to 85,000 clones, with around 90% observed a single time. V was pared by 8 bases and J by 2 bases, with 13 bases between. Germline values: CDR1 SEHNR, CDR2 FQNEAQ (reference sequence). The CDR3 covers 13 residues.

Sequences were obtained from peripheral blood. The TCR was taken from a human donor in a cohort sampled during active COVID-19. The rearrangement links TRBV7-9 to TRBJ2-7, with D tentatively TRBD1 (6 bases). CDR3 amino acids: CASGTGSAYEQYF. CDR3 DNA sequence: TGTGCCAGCGGAACAGGGTCCGCCTACGAGCAGTACTTC.